This TCR beta chain was profiled in a study of STAT5B mutations in CD4+ large granular lymphocyte leukemia. V was shortened by 1 base and J by 8 bases, with 8 bases between the two germline ends. The CDR3 loop spans 12 amino acids. Per germline, CDR1 MGHRA and CDR2 YSYEKL. Study conclusions and caveats: Top patient clones used TRBV06 genes more often: 8/27 versus 2/35 in controls. Data were not HLA-matched across samples.

Comment on this clone: Its antigen is not identified.

Produced via immunoSEQ multiplex PCR; TCRdb's table is partial and in-frame only. This sample has tens of thousands of clones, with 86% found just once. The sequenced sample was CD4+ T cells from blood buffy coats. This TCR derives from a human donor in good health. The chain combines TRBV4-1 with TRBJ1-2; no reliable D call. The CDR3 loop is CASSQVPGGYTF. The CDR3 DNA reads TGCGCCAGCAGCCAAGTCCCGGGAGGCTACACCTTC.